This is a list of T cell receptor beta chains from one sample in a study of cytomegalovirus exposure and HLA in healthy donors. Only in-frame clones appear in the TCRdb table, and some are missing; sequencing was by immunoSEQ multiplex PCR. The sample table sets out 70,000 to 100,000 clones. What was sequenced was PBMCs. These receptors came from a man aged 18 to 30 in good health and CMV-seropositive. The CDR3 runs from the conserved cysteine through the conserved F or W. Fields, in order: D gene, J gene, V gene, clone size, CDR3 protein, CDR3 DNA. The D gene is left open where the match is weak. Clone size, where shown, is once, few, many, or a class for clones that have expanded.

>TRBD1|TRBJ1-5|TRBV6-5|.
CASSLTGVGNQPQHF
TGTGCCAGCAGTTTGACAGGGGTCGGCAATCAGCCCCAGCATTTT
>.|TRBJ2-4|TRBV28|.
CASSLSSFALAKNIQYF
TGTGCCAGCAGTTTATCTTCGTTCGCGCTAGCCAAAAACATTCAGTACTTC
>TRBD1|TRBJ1-1|TRBV30|.
CAGLPVRDSLTEAFF
TGTGCCGGACTTCCTGTGAGGGACAGTTTAACTGAAGCTTTCTTT
>.|TRBJ2-1|TRBV7-2|.
CASSPDRVNEQFF
TGTGCCAGCAGCCCTGACCGGGTTAATGAGCAGTTCTTC
>.|TRBJ1-5|TRBV27|.
CASSFRQGNQPQHF
TGTGCCAGCAGTTTCCGACAGGGCAATCAGCCCCAGCATTTT
>.|TRBJ1-1|TRBV29-1|.
CSAYQDSEAFF
TGCAGCGCTTACCAGGACAGTGAAGCTTTCTTT
>.|TRBJ2-7|TRBV6-5|.
CASRGQGWEQYF
TGTGCCAGCCGTGGGCAGGGCTGGGAGCAGTACTTC
>.|TRBJ1-2|TRBV28|.
CAAGGENYGYTF
TGTGCCGCGGGCGGGGAGAACTATGGCTACACCTTC
>.|TRBJ2-3|TRBV27|.
CASSLLNGQPDTQYF
TGTGCCAGCAGTTTACTGAATGGACAGCCGGATACGCAGTATTTT
>.|TRBJ1-4|TRBV6-6|.
CASSYTPQEKLFF
TGTGCCAGCAGTTACACCCCTCAGGAAAAACTGTTTTTT
>TRBD2|TRBJ2-3|TRBV6-4|.
CASSDTGTSGVDTQYF
TGTGCCAGCAGTGACACCGGGACTAGCGGGGTAGATACGCAGTATTTT
>.|TRBJ2-1|TRBV5-1|.
CASSLVGGSEQFF
TGCGCCAGCAGCTTGGTTGGGGGGAGCGAGCAGTTCTTC
>.|TRBJ1-2|TRBV6-1|.
CASTLWRADGYTF
TGTGCCAGCACCTTGTGGAGGGCGGATGGCTACACCTTC
>TRBD1|TRBJ1-3|TRBV6-5|.
CASSNRGPSGNTIYF
TGTGCCAGCAGTAACAGGGGGCCTTCTGGAAACACCATATATTTT
>TRBD2|TRBJ2-7|TRBV11-2|.
CASSGTSGGYEQYF
TGTGCCAGCAGCGGGACTAGCGGGGGGTACGAGCAGTACTTC
>.|TRBJ2-2|TRBV29-1|.
CSVGGALSGELFF
TGCAGCGTTGGTGGGGCCCTCAGCGGGGAGCTGTTTTTT
>TRBD1|TRBJ1-5|TRBV4-1|.
CASSQEPPGQVSNQPQHF
TGCGCCAGCAGCCAAGAACCCCCGGGACAGGTTTCCAATCAGCCCCAGCATTTT
>TRBD2|TRBJ2-5|TRBV2|.
CASRAGASLSETQYF
TGTGCCAGCAGAGCGGGGGCTAGCTTATCAGAGACCCAGTACTTC
>.|TRBJ1-1|TRBV7-9|.
CASSEINTGEINTEAFF
TGTGCCAGCAGCGAAATTAATACCGGGGAGATTAACACTGAAGCTTTCTTT
>TRBD1|TRBJ1-2|TRBV4-2|.
CASNQGGQIVNYGYTF
TGTGCCAGCAACCAGGGGGGGCAGATCGTTAACTATGGCTACACCTTC
>TRBD1|TRBJ2-1|TRBV7-9|.
CASSLGDRVEFF
TGTGCCAGCAGCTTAGGGGACAGGGTAGAGTTCTTC
>TRBD2|TRBJ2-7|TRBV10-1|.
CASSGTSGLSSYEQYF
TGCGCCAGCAGCGGGACTAGCGGACTTAGCTCCTACGAGCAGTACTTC
>.|TRBJ2-2|TRBV6-4|.
CACPGSFTGELFF
TGTGCCTGCCCCGGGTCCTTCACCGGGGAGCTGTTTTTT
>.|TRBJ2-1|TRBV28|.
CASSPRSAGLNEQFF
TGTGCCAGCAGCCCGCGCAGCGCGGGGTTAAATGAGCAGTTCTTC
>.|TRBJ2-5|TRBV5-4|.
CASSLVGGETQYF
TGTGCCAGCAGCTTGGTAGGGGGAGAGACCCAGTACTTC
>TRBD1|TRBJ1-2|TRBV30|.
CAWSRTGQYYGYTF
TGTGCCTGGAGTCGGACGGGACAGTACTATGGCTACACCTTC
>.|TRBJ1-2|TRBV5-8|.
CASSYLGAYGYTF
TGTGCCAGCAGCTACCTGGGGGCCTATGGCTACACCTTC
>.|TRBJ2-7|TRBV28|.
CASSSDKYEQYF
TGTGCCAGCAGCTCTGACAAGTACGAGCAGTACTTC
>.|TRBJ1-2|TRBV28|.
CASSFLTGYNYGYTF
TGTGCCAGCAGTTTTCTAACAGGATATAACTATGGCTACACCTTC
>TRBD1|TRBJ1-5|TRBV6-1|.
CASSGGQGNQPQHF
TGTGCCAGCAGCGGGGGACAGGGGAATCAGCCCCAGCATTTT
>.|TRBJ2-5|TRBV25-1|.
CASSEKDAVETQYF
TGTGCCAGCAGTGAAAAGGATGCGGTAGAGACCCAGTACTTC
>TRBD2|TRBJ2-7|TRBV30|.
CAWRDPGLYYEQYF
TGTGCCTGGAGAGATCCGGGACTATACTACGAGCAGTACTTC
>.|TRBJ2-3|TRBV28|.
CASSSLVPDTQYF
TGTGCCAGCAGCTCTCTAGTCCCAGATACGCAGTATTTT
>.|TRBJ1-1|TRBV19|.
CASSIVMNTEAFF
TGTGCCAGTAGTATAGTAATGAACACTGAAGCTTTCTTT
>.|TRBJ1-1|TRBV10-2|.
CASSEYWDTPHTEAFF
TGCGCCAGCAGTGAGTATTGGGACACCCCACACACTGAAGCTTTCTTT
>.|TRBJ2-6|TRBV7-3|medium-sized
CASSRFGLRSTGANVLTF
TGTGCCAGCAGCCGTTTTGGTTTGAGATCAACTGGGGCCAACGTCCTGACTTTC